The clone carrying this T cell receptor beta chain occurred many times. The data were obtained in a study of regulatory T cells in long-lasting Graves disease. TCR beta libraries were built with iRepertoire HTBI primers and Arm-PCR of CDR3 regions. Each CDR3 protein is one row after TCRdb ran MiXCR on the multiplex PCR reads. The sample holds 250,000 to 300,000 distinct CDR3 sequences; about 20% are singletons and the top ten take 14%. Time point denoted: newly diagnosed GD, antithyroid drugs for less than 3 months. PBMC-derived RNA was used for the TCR library. Trimming left V 6 bases short and J 1 base short, with 10 bases between. This CDR3 contains 14 residues. Germline lookup yields CDR1 SEHNR and CDR2 FQNEAQ (reference sequence). In addition, the sample was reused for a study of T cells in Graves' hyperthyroidism and ophthalmopathy.

V usage is TRBV7-9 and J usage is TRBJ1-5; a possible D gene is TRBD1 (5 bases). Source: peripheral blood mononuclear cells (PBMCs), taken at new diagnosis, from a patient treated with antithyroid drugs. The receptor was isolated from a woman in her twenties or thirties with Graves disease. CDR3 DNA sequence: TGTGCCAGCAGTCGGGAGGGGAGCAATCAGCCCCAGCATTTT. It specifies CASSREGSNQPQHF.